This entry is about one T cell receptor (beta chain). These data belong to a study of T cell repertoires in cytomegalovirus infection. TCRdb re-called the reads through MiXCR, storing one row per CDR3 protein. The sample consists of hundreds of thousands of distinct CDR3 sequences, 15% to 20% of them appearing once. The CDR3 consists of 13 residues. V was clipped by 7 bases and J by 2 bases, with 14 bases between them. Germline loops: CDR1 SQVTM, CDR2 ANQGSEA. The specimen sequenced was PBMCs. The clonotype was recovered from a human donor in good health (CMV status not recorded). Some clones in this sample may be carry-over from other donors' samples. The rearrangement joins TRBV29-1 to TRBJ1-1; D is ambiguous. The CDR3 loop is CSAPREGNTEAFF. CDR3 nucleotide sequence: TGCAGCGCTCCGAGGGAGGGTAACACTGAAGCTTTCTTT.